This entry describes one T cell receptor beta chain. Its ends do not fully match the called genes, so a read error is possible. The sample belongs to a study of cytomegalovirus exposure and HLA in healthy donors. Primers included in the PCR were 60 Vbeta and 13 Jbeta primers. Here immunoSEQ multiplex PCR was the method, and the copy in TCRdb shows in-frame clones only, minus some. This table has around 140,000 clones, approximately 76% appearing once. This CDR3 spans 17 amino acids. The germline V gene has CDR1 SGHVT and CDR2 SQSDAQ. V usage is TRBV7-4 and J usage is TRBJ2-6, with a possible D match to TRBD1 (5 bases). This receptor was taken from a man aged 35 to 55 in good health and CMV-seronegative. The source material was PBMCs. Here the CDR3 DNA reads TGTGCCAGCACCCTGTACGAGACCGAATCTGGGGCCAACGGCCTGACTTTC. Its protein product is CASTLYETESGANGLTF.